The 10 T cell receptor beta chains reported below all come from one sample, sequenced in a study of T cells in Graves' hyperthyroidism and ophthalmopathy. RNA transcripts yielded amplified TCR beta CDR3 regions. The TCR CDR3 was amplified in a first-round RT-PCR using the HTBI primer set. From the multiplex PCR reads, TCRdb called clonotypes with MiXCR, one entry per CDR3 protein. The sample yields 300,000 to 350,000 distinct CDR3 sequences, 15% to 20% seen once. The sequencing input was blood. The receptor source for this set is a woman aged 40-49 years with Graves' ophthalmopathy.

This clonotype was seen at least ten times. J is TRBJ2-7 and V is TRBV12-3 or TRBV12-4; 10 bases line up with TRBD1. There are 15 residues in the CDR3. With V trimmed by 5 bases and J by 3 bases, 7 bases remained unmatched. Here the CDR3 reads CASSRSGTGDYEQYF. CDR3 sequence (DNA): TGTGCCAGCAGTCGTTCCGGGACAGGGGACTACGAGCAGTACTTC.

As regards this clonotype: A junction end diverges from the germline sequence, so it may reflect a read error. This rearrangement joins TRBV27 to TRBJ2-7; 7 bases align to TRBD1. The CDR3 extends over 14 amino acids. Germline CDR1 is MNHEY and CDR2 is SMNVEV (reference sequence). CDR3 in amino acids: CASSFRDSTHERYF. The CDR3 DNA follows: TGTGCCAGCAGTTTTAGGGACAGTACCCACGAGCGGTACTTC.

The V call is TRBV19, the J call TRBJ2-2, with 10 bases identical to TRBD2. CDR3 length equals 15 residues. Germline trimming cut 7 bases from V and 5 bases from J; bases unmatched to any gene: 7. CDR1 is LNHDA, CDR2 SQIVND, per germline (reference sequence). In nucleotides, the CDR3 is TGTGCCAGTATTAGCGGGAGGCGGGAAACCGGGGAGCTGTTTTTT. Translated, it gives CASISGRRETGELFF. Drawing the rest from reference TRBV19 and TRBJ2-2, the complete variable domain is DGGITQSPKYLFRKEGQNVTLSCEQNLNHDAMYWYRQDPGQGLRLIYYSQIVNDFQKGDIAEGYSVSREKKESFPLTVTSAQKNPTAFYLCASISGRRETGELFFGEGSRLTVL.

This clonotype was seen repeatedly, ten times or more. The rearrangement joins TRBV6-1 to TRBJ1-1; D unresolved. Germline V gene sequence: CDR1 MNHNS, CDR2 SASEGT. Trimming removed 6 bases at V and 1 base at J, with 18 bases between. The CDR3 spans 16 residues. CDR3 protein: CASRISPGVTNTEAFF. In nucleotides, the CDR3 is TGTGCCAGCAGAATATCCCCTGGGGTAACGAACACTGAAGCTTTCTTT.

This chain connects TRBV4-1 to TRBJ2-7, with TRBD2 matching over 14 bases. Germline V gives CDR1 MGHRA, CDR2 YSYEKL. CDR3 length: 15 amino acids. V lost 2 bases to trimming and J lost 6 bases; unmatched junction nucleotides: 3. As DNA, the CDR3 is TGCGCCAGCAGCCAATCCGGGACTAGCGGGGGCGAGCAGTACTTC. It specifies CASSQSGTSGGEQYF.

Ten or more counts support this clonotype. The chain combines TRBV5-6 with TRBJ2-5; TRBD2 aligns across 11 bases. The junction had 1 base not matched to a gene; V was cut back by 3 bases and J by 3 bases. This CDR3 has 14 residues. Germline CDR1 reads SGHDT; CDR2 reads YYEEEE. The CDR3, as DNA: TGTGCCAGCAGCTGGGGACTAGCGGAAGAGACCCAGTACTTC. This gives the protein CASSWGLAEETQYF.

This clonotype was observed many times. The rearrangement joins TRBV3-1 to TRBJ2-7; 12 nucleotides line up with TRBD2. CDR1 is LGHDT and CDR2 is YNNKEL in the germline V gene (reference sequence). There are 15 residues in the CDR3. The J segment lost 6 bases and the V segment lost 2 bases, leaving 5 bases of the junction unmatched. DNA for the CDR3: TGTGCCAGCAGCCAAAGCTCTAGCGGGAGGGGCGAGCAGTACTTC. Amino acid sequence: CASSQSSSGRGEQYF.

This clonotype showed up many times. This chain connects TRBV29-1 to TRBJ2-7; 14 nucleotides line up with TRBD2. V lost 4 bases and J lost 3; bases outside the gene matches: 2. CDR3 length equals 14 residues. Per the germline V gene, CDR1 is SQVTM and CDR2 is ANQGSEA. CDR3 nucleotides: TGCAGCGTTGCGGGACTAGCGGGAGTCTACGAGCAGTACTTC. Encoded protein: CSVAGLAGVYEQYF.

This clonotype was counted many times. The gene calls are TRBV20-1 and TRBJ1-1; D remains ambiguous. The length of the CDR3 is 13 residues. Germline V lookup: CDR1 DFQATT, CDR2 SNEGSKA (reference sequence). Deletions cut 6 bases from V and 10 bases from J, with 21 bases between. The CDR3 is CSALKGKAEGAFF. The CDR3 DNA is TGCAGTGCACTAAAGGGCAAAGCGGAGGGAGCTTTCTTT.

The genes are TRBV27 and TRBJ1-2; 8 bases are a match to TRBD1. With V trimmed by 5 bases and J by 4 bases, 6 bases remained unmatched. The CDR3 length is 14 residues. The germline CDR1 and CDR2 sequences are MNHEY and SMNVEV (reference sequence). CDR3 bases: TGTGCCAGCAGTCCCCGACAGGGGCGCTATGGCTACACCTTC. Translated, it gives CASSPRQGRYGYTF.